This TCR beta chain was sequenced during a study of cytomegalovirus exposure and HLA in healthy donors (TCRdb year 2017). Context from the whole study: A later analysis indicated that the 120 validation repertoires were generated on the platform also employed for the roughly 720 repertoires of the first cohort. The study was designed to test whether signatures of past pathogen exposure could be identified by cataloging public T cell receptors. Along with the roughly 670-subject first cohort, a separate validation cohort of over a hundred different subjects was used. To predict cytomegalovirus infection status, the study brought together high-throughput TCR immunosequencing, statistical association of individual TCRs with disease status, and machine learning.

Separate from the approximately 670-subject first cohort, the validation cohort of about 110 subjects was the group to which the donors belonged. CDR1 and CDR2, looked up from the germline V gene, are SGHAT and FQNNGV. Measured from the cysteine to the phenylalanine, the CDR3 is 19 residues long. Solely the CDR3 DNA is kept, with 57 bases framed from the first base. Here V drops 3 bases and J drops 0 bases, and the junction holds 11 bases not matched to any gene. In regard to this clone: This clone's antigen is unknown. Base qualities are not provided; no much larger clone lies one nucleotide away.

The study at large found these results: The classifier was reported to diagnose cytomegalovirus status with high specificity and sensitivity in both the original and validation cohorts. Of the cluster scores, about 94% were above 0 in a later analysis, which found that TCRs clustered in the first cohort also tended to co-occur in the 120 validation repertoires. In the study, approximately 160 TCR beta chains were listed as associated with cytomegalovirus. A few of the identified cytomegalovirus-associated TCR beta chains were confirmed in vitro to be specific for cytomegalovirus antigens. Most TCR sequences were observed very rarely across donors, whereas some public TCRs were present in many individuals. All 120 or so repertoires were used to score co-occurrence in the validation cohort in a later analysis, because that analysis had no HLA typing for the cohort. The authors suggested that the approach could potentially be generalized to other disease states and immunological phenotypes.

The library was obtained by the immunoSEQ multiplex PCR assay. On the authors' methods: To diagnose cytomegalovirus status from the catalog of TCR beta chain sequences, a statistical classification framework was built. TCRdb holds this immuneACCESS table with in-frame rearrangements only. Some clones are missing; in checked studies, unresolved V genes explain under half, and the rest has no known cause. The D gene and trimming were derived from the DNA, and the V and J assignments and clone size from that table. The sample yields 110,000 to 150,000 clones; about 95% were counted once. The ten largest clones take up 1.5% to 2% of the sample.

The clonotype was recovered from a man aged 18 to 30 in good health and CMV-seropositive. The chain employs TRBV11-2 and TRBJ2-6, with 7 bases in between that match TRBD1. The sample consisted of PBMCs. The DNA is TGTGCCAGCAGCTTTTTCTCCGGGACAGCCAGCTCTGGGGCCAACGTCCTGACTTTC. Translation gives CASSFFSGTASSGANVLTF.